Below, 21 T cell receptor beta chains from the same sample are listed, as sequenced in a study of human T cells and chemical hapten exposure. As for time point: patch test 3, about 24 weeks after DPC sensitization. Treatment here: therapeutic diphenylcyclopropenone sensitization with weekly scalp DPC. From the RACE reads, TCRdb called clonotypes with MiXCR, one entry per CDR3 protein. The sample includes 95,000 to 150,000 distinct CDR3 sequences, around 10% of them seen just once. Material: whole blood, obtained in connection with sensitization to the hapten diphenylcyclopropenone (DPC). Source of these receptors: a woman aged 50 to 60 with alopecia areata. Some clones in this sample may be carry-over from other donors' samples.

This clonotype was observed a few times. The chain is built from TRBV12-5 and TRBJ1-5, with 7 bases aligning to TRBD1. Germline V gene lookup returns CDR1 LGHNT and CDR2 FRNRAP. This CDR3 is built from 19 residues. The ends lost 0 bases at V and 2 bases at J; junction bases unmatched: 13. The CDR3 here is CASGLVMDGTALGNQPQHF. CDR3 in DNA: TGTGCTAGTGGTTTGGTAATGGATGGGACAGCTTTGGGCAATCAGCCCCAGCATTTT.

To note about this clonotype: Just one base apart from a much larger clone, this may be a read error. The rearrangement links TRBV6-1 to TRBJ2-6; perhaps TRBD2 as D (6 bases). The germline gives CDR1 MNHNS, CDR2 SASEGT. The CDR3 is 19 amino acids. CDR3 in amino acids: CASSERGWSGVAGASVLTF. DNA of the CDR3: TGTGCCAGCAGTGAGCGGGGATGGTCCGGGGTGGCCGGGGCCAGCGTCCTGACTTTC.

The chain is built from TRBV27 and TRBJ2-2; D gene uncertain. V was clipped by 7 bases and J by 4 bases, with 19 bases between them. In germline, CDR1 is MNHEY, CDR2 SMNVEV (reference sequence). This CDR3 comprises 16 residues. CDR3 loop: CASISHLAAGTGELFF. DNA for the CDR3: TGTGCCAGCATCAGTCACTTAGCAGCTGGCACCGGGGAGCTGTTTTTT.

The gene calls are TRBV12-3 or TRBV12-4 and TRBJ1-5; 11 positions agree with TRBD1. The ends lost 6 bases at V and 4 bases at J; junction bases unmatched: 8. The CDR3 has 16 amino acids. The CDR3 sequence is CASSPSRDRGNQPQHF. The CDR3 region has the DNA TGTGCCAGCAGCCCTTCCCGGGACAGGGGGAATCAGCCCCAGCATTTT.

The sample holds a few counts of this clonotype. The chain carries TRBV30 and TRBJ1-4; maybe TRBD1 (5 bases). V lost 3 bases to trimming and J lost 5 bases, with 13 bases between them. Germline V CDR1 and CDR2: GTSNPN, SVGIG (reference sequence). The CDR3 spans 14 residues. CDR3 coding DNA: TGTGCCTGGAGCAAAGGGACGGTAAATGAAAAACTGTTTTTT. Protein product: CAWSKGTVNEKLFF.

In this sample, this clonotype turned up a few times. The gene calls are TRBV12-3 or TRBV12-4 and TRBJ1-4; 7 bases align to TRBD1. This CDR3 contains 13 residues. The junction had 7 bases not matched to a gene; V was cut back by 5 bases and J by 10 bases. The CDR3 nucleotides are TGTGCCAGCAGTCAGGGACAGTTCGGAAAACTGTTTTTT. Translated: CASSQGQFGKLFF.

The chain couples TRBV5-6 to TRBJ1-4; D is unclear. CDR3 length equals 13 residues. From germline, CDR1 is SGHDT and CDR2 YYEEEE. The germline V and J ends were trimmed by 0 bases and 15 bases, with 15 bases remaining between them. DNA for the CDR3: TGTGCCAGCAGCTTGGACATACCAAAAGAGGTGTTTTTT. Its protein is CASSLDIPKEVFF.

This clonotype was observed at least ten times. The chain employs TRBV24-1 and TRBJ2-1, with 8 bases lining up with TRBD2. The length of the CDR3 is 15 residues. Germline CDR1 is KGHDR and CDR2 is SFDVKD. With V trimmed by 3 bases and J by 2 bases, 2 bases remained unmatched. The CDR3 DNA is TGTGCCACCAGTGATCCGGGACTAGCCTACAATGAGCAGTTCTTC. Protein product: CATSDPGLAYNEQFF.

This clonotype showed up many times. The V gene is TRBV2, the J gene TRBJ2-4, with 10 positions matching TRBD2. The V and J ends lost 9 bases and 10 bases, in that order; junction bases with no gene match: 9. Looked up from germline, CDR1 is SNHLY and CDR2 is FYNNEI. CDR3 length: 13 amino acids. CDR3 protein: CASNGGLAEIQYF. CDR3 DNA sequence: TGTGCCAGTAACGGAGGACTAGCGGAGATTCAGTACTTC. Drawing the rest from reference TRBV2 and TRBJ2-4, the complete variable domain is EPEVTQTPSHQVTQMGQEVILRCVPISNHLYFYWYRQILGQKVEFLVSFYNNEISEKSEIFDDQFSVERPDGSNFTLKIRSTKLEDSAMYFCASNGGLAEIQYFGAGTRLSVL.

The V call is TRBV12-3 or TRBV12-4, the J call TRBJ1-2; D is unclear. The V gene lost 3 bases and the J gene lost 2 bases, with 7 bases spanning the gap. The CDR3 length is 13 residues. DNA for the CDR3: TGTGCCAGCAGTTTTGGGAGAAACTATGGCTACACCTTC. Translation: CASSFGRNYGYTF.

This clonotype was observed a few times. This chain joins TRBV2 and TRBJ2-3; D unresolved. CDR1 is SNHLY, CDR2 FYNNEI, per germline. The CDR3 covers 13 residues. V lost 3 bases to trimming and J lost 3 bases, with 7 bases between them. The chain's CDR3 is CASSDPLTDTQYF. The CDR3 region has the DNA TGTGCCAGCAGTGACCCACTGACAGATACGCAGTATTTT.

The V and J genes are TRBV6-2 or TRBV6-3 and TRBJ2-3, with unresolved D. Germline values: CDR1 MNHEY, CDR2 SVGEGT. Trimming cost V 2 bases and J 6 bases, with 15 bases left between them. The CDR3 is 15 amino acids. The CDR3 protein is CASSYNSPRADTQYF. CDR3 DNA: TGTGCCAGCAGTTACAACTCCCCCCGGGCGGATACGCAGTATTTT.

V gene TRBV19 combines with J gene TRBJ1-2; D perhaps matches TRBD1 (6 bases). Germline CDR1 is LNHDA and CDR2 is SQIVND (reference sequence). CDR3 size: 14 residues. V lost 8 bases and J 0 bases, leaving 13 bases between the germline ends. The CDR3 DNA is TGTGCCAGTCTCGGGCGGGACACTAACTATGGCTACACCTTC. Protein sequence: CASLGRDTNYGYTF.

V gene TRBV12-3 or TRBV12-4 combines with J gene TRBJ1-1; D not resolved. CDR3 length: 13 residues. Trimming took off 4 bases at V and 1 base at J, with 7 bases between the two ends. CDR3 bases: TGTGCCAGCAGTTGTGAGAGGAACACTGAAGCTTTCTTT. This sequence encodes CASSCERNTEAFF.

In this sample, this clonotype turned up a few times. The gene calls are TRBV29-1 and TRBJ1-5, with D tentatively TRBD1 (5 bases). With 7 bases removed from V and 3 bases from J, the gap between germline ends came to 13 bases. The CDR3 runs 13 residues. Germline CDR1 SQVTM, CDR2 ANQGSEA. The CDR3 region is CSARDGANQPQHF. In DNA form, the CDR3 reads TGCAGCGCCCGGGACGGCGCCAATCAGCCCCAGCATTTT. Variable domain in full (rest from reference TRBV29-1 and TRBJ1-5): SAVISQKPSRDICQRGTSLTIQCQVDSQVTMMFWYRQQPGQSLTLIATANQGSEATYESGFVIDKFPISRPNLTFSTLTVSNMSPEDSSIYLCSARDGANQPQHFGDGTRLSIL.

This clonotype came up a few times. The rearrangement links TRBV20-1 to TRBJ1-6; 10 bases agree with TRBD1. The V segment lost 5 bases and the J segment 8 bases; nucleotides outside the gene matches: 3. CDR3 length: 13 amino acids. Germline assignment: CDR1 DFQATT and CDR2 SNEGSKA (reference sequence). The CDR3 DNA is TGCAGTGCTCCCGGACAGGGGGATTCACCCCTCCACTTT. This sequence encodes CSAPGQGDSPLHF.

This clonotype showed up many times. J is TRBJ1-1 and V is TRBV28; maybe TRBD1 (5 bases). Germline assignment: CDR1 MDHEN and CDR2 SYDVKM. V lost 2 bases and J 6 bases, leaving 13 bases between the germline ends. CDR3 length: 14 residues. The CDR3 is CASSLMGGRAEAFF. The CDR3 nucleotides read TGTGCCAGCAGTTTAATGGGGGGTAGAGCTGAAGCTTTCTTT.

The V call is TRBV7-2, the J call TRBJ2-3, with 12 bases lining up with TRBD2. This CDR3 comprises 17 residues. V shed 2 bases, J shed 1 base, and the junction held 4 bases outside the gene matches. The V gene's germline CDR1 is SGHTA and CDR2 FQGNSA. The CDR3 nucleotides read TGTGCCAGCAGCTTAATCGGACTAGCGGGACGCACAGATACGCAGTATTTT. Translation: CASSLIGLAGRTDTQYF.

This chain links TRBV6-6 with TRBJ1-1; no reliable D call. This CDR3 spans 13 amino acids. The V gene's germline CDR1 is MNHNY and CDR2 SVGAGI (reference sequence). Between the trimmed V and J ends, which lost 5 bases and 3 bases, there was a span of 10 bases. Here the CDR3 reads CASSGNADTEAFF. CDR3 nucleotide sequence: TGTGCCAGCAGTGGAAACGCGGACACTGAAGCTTTCTTT.

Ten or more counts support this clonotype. CDR3 region: CASSPSTSGVNTDTQYF. In DNA, the CDR3 is TGTGCCAGCAGCCCGTCGACTAGCGGAGTGAACACAGATACGCAGTATTTT. This chain joins TRBV3-1 and TRBJ2-3, with 9 bases that match TRBD2. The CDR3 is 17 residues long. V was pared by 4 bases and J by 2 bases, with 10 bases of the junction left unmatched. Looked up from germline, CDR1 is LGHDT and CDR2 is YNNKEL (reference sequence).

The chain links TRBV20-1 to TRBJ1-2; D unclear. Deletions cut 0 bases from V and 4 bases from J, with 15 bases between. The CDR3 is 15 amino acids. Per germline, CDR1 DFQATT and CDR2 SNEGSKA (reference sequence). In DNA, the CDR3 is TGCAGTGCTAGAGATCTAATTGGCGGATCCTATGGCTACACCTTC. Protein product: CSARDLIGGSYGYTF.